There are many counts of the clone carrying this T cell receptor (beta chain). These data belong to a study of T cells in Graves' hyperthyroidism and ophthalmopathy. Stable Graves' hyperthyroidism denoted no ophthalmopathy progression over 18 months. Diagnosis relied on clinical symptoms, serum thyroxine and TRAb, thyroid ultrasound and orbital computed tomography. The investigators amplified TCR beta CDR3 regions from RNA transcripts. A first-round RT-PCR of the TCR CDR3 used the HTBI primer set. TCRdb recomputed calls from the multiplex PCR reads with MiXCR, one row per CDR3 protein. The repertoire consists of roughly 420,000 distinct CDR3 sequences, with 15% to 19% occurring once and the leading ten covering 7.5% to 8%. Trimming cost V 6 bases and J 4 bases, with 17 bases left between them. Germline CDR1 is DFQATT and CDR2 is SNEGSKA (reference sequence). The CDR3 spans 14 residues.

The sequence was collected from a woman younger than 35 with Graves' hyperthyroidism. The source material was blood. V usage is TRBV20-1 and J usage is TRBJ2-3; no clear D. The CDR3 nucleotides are TGCAGTGCGCAAGACAAGATTTCTCCAGATACGCAGTATTTT. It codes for CSAQDKISPDTQYF.